This T cell receptor beta chain was recovered during a study of shared clonotypes between healthy human individuals. Study-level points and caveats: Investigators collected only blood, and repertoires in tissues likely differ.

This clone has just one count. Its antigen is not identified. The donor population consisted of healthy HIV-negative adults with no recent acute infections or vaccinations. The CDR3 spans 14 residues. Trimming at V came to 6 bases and at J to 0 bases, leaving 3 bases not matched to a gene. CDR1 and CDR2 (germline): LNHDA, SQIVND (reference sequence). Over several immunoSEQ plates, each subset's genomic DNA was distributed in even portions. Generated by immunoSEQ multiplex PCR, the TCRdb table keeps only in-frame clones and is missing some. Among about 490,000 clones listed, approximately 80% were seen once.

V is TRBV19 and J is TRBJ1-1; 8 bases align to TRBD1. This clonotype was sampled from a middle-aged woman in good health. Some clones in this sample may be carry-over from other donors' samples. Sequences were obtained from PBMCs. Written as DNA, the CDR3 is TGTGCCAGTAGATGGACAGGGTTGAACACTGAAGCTTTCTTT. It is translated as CASRWTGLNTEAFF.